The rows below give T cell receptor beta chains drawn from one sample of a study of blood T cells in healthy people across ages. From the 5' RACE reads, TCRdb called clonotypes with MiXCR, one entry per CDR3 protein. The sample contains 1.8 million or so distinct CDR3 sequences, around 42% of which appear only once. Specimen: blood. The receptors come from a human donor in good health. Both conserved end residues are trimmed from each CDR3.

>TRBV6-1|TRBJ2-1
ASGQSHYNEQF
>TRBV7-9|TRBJ1-1
ASSLLLTEAF
>TRBV7-3|TRBJ2-5
ASSLSGTTEETQY
>TRBV27|TRBJ1-2
ASSLLNSRVYGYT
>TRBV4-1|TRBJ2-7
ASSQEGSGSYEQY
>TRBV29-1|TRBJ2-6
SVSGTSGANVLT
>TRBV2|TRBJ1-1
ASSTGTTADTEAF
>TRBV15|TRBJ1-1
ATSIRAGEDTEAF
>TRBV6-6|TRBJ2-5
ASSEGLQGQETQY
>TRBV6-2/TRBV6-3|TRBJ1-1
ASSRPPLTYNTEAF
>TRBV7-2|TRBJ2-3
ASSLIGPAWGTDTQY
>TRBV6-2/TRBV6-3|.
ASRVYGAKTQY
>TRBV20-1|TRBJ1-1
SACSYTEAF
>TRBV19|TRBJ1-2
ASSGGQVLSNYGYT